This T cell receptor beta chain was sequenced during a study of blood T cell repertoires in COVID-19. Study background: Donors in the United States, Italy and Spain gave samples during acute or convalescent COVID-19. Sources were T cells, B-cell-depleted T cells, or PBMCs; the material itself was cDNA or gDNA.

Clones were read by immunoSEQ multiplex PCR, and TCRdb kept only the in-frame ones, dropping some. The table shows 64,000 or so clones, with around 86% occurring only once. This CDR3 has 15 residues. Looked up from germline, CDR1 is SGHAT and CDR2 is FQNNGV. Germline trimming cut 3 bases from V and 6 bases from J; bases unmatched to any gene: 8. The sample consisted of peripheral blood. The chain links TRBV11-2 to TRBJ2-3; 8 bases are a match to TRBD1. This TCR came from a man aged 40-49 years with acute or convalescent COVID-19. CDR3 in DNA: TGTGCCAGCAGCTTCGGACAGGGTTTGAGGGATACGCAGTATTTT. This gives the protein CASSFGQGLRDTQYF.